These 25 T cell receptor beta chains share one sample of origin, sequenced in a study of T cells after yellow fever vaccination. MiXCR, applied by TCRdb to the 5' RACE reads, yields one record per CDR3 protein. Of hundreds of thousands of distinct CDR3 sequences listed, roughly a sixth are singletons. Specimen: PBMCs, collected before the yellow fever booster vaccination. These receptor sequences come from a man between 18 and 35 years old who received the YFV17D yellow fever vaccine.

In this sample, this clonotype turned up a few times. The gene calls are TRBV9 and TRBJ1-6; the D gene is possibly TRBD1 (6 bases). V was clipped by 0 bases and J by 12 bases, with 16 bases between them. The CDR3 is 15 amino acids. Germline V gene lookup returns CDR1 SGDLS and CDR2 YYNGEE. CDR3 loop: CASSVEAGHRIPLHF. CDR3 nucleotides: TGTGCCAGCAGCGTAGAGGCGGGACACCGGATACCCCTCCACTTT.

This clonotype was seen more than once but under ten times. CDR3 coding DNA: TGCAGTGCTAGACGAGATCAGGGAGGGAATGAAAAACTGTTTTTT. Its protein is CSARRDQGGNEKLFF. This chain uses TRBV20-1 with TRBJ1-4, with D perhaps matching TRBD1 (5 bases). The length of the CDR3 is 15 residues. Germline loops: CDR1 DFQATT, CDR2 SNEGSKA (reference sequence). The ends were cut back, 2 bases at V and 5 bases at J, with 15 bases in the middle.

This clonotype was picked up a small number of times. The chain employs TRBV12-3 or TRBV12-4 and TRBJ2-7, with TRBD1 identical over 11 bases. The CDR3 consists of 15 residues. V dropped 5 bases and J dropped 2; count of bases not matched to a gene: 5. Here the CDR3 reads CASSEGQGGPYEQYF. DNA for the CDR3: TGTGCCAGCAGTGAGGGACAGGGGGGCCCCTACGAGCAGTACTTC.

In this sample, this clonotype turned up a few times. This rearrangement joins TRBV5-1 to TRBJ2-5; D perhaps matches TRBD1 (5 bases). The germline CDR1 and CDR2 sequences are SGHRS and YFSETQ. V dropped 0 bases and J dropped 3 bases, with 15 bases sitting between them. This CDR3 spans 16 amino acids. The CDR3 reads CASSLAMWGWEETQYF. Here the CDR3 DNA reads TGCGCCAGCAGCTTGGCCATGTGGGGCTGGGAAGAGACCCAGTACTTC. The full variable domain, completed using reference TRBV5-1 and TRBJ2-5, is KAGVTQTPRYLIKTRGQQVTLSCSPISGHRSVSWYQQTPGQGLQFLFEYFSETQRNKGNFPGRFSGRQFSNSRSEMNVSTLELGDSALYLCASSLAMWGWEETQYFGPGTRLLVL.

To note about this clonotype: Germline is not matched at one junction end, which may reflect a read error. The chain joins TRBV20-1 to TRBJ1-6; D ambiguous. Germline CDR1 DFQATT, CDR2 SNEGSKA (reference sequence). CDR3 length: 13 residues. The chain's CDR3 is CSARDPPTWAPYF. CDR3 bases: TGCAGTGCTAGAGATCCCCCCACTTGGGCTCCGTATTTT.

The chain couples TRBV2 to TRBJ1-5; no clear D gene. Germline-derived CDR1 and CDR2 are SNHLY and FYNNEI. The V gene lost 10 bases and the J gene lost 0 bases, with 13 bases spanning the gap. The CDR3 covers 14 residues. The CDR3 loop is CATSSGNSNQPQHF. The CDR3 region has the DNA TGTGCCACCTCATCGGGGAATAGCAATCAGCCCCAGCATTTT.

This clonotype was seen many times. The chain employs TRBV25-1 and TRBJ1-1; D remains unclear. Germline lookup yields CDR1 MGHDK and CDR2 SYGVNS. This CDR3 is 13 amino acids long. Trimming stripped 5 bases from V and 0 bases from J, with 7 bases between. The CDR3 loop reads CASSLLMNTEAFF. Here the CDR3 DNA reads TGTGCCAGCAGTTTATTAATGAACACTGAAGCTTTCTTT. Full variable domain (rest looked up from reference TRBV25-1 and TRBJ1-1): EADIYQTPRYLVIGTGKKITLECSQTMGHDKMYWYQQDPGMELHLIHYSYGVNSTEKGDLSSESTVSRIRTEHFPLTLESARPSHTSQYLCASSLLMNTEAFFGQGTRLTVV.

This chain connects TRBV9 to TRBJ1-6; D is unclear. The V gene lost 4 bases and the J gene lost 9 bases, with 17 bases spanning the gap. The germline CDR1 and CDR2 sequences are SGDLS and YYNGEE. The CDR3 extends over 15 amino acids. The CDR3 sequence is CASSPGGGLASPLHF. CDR3 sequence (DNA): TGTGCCAGCAGCCCCGGTGGAGGGCTGGCTTCACCCCTCCACTTT.

CDR3 in DNA: TGCGCCAGCACAACCACGGGACAGAACAATGAGCAGTTCTTC. Protein product: CASTTTGQNNEQFF. The V and J genes are TRBV5-1 and TRBJ2-1, with TRBD1 matching over 7 bases. Germline V gene data show CDR1 as SGHRS and CDR2 as YFSETQ. V shed 6 bases, J shed 5 bases, and the junction held 8 bases outside the gene matches. The CDR3 consists of 14 residues. Full variable domain (remainder filled in from reference TRBV5-1 and TRBJ2-1): KAGVTQTPRYLIKTRGQQVTLSCSPISGHRSVSWYQQTPGQGLQFLFEYFSETQRNKGNFPGRFSGRQFSNSRSEMNVSTLELGDSALYLCASTTTGQNNEQFFGPGTRLTVL.

The chain carries TRBV7-8 and TRBJ2-7; 7 positions agree with TRBD1. The CDR3 is 14 residues long. CDR1 and CDR2 from the germline V gene are SGHVS and FQNEAQ. Trimming cost V 5 bases and J 5 bases; bases outside gene matches: 9. In nucleotides, the CDR3 is TGTGCCAGCAGCCTTCCTACAGGGGTACACGAGCAGTACTTC. Translating gives CASSLPTGVHEQYF.

The chain links TRBV9 to TRBJ2-3; tentative D call: TRBD2 (6 bases). The length of the CDR3 is 15 residues. Germline lookup yields CDR1 SGDLS and CDR2 YYNGEE. V was cut by 0 bases and J by 2 bases, with 10 bases left in between. The CDR3 spells CASSVAGVTTDTQYF. CDR3 sequence (DNA): TGTGCCAGCAGCGTAGCGGGGGTTACCACAGATACGCAGTATTTT.

The chain uses TRBV9 and TRBJ2-1, with D possibly TRBD2 on 5 matching bases. CDR1 SGDLS and CDR2 YYNGEE come from the germline V gene. This CDR3 contains 13 residues. V was shortened by 0 bases and J by 9 bases, with 10 bases between the two germline ends. In nucleotides, the CDR3 is TGTGCCAGCAGCGTAGGGGGAGATGCTGAGCAGTTCTTC. Amino acids: CASSVGGDAEQFF.

This clonotype has a handful of counts. The gene calls are TRBV7-6 and TRBJ2-5; 7 bases line up with TRBD2. V gave up 6 bases and J gave up 1 base; unmatched junction bases: 5. This CDR3 spans 14 amino acids. CDR1 is SGHVS, CDR2 FNYEAQ, per germline. Written as DNA, the CDR3 is TGTGCCAGCAGTTCAGCGGGACTCCAAGAGACCCAGTACTTC. Translation: CASSSAGLQETQYF.

V and J are TRBV5-1 and TRBJ1-4; D ambiguous. Germline V gene lookup returns CDR1 SGHRS and CDR2 YFSETQ. The CDR3 loop spans 15 amino acids. V gave up 2 bases and J gave up 0 bases, with 8 bases separating them. CDR3 in amino acids: CASSFESATNEKLFF. CDR3 nucleotide sequence: TGCGCCAGCAGCTTCGAGAGTGCAACTAATGAAAAACTGTTTTTT.

This chain connects TRBV4-1 to TRBJ1-1; 10 positions match TRBD1. The CDR3 runs to 16 residues. Trimming at V came to 4 bases and at J to 3 bases, leaving 8 bases not matched to a gene. Germline CDR1 and CDR2: MGHRA and YSYEKL. CDR3: CASSRDRGRWDTEAFF. The CDR3 DNA is TGCGCCAGCAGCCGAGACAGGGGGCGGTGGGACACTGAAGCTTTCTTT.

This clonotype was seen more than once but under ten times. This chain links TRBV25-1 with TRBJ1-1, with 9 bases aligning to TRBD1. The trim removed 4 bases at V and 4 bases at J, leaving 13 bases unmatched. CDR3 length equals 17 residues. Germline V gives CDR1 MGHDK, CDR2 SYGVNS. The chain's CDR3 is CASSGRPGQGMGTEAFF. In DNA, the CDR3 is TGTGCCAGCAGTGGACGTCCGGGACAGGGCATGGGCACTGAAGCTTTCTTT.

This clonotype was observed a handful of times. J is TRBJ1-1 and V is TRBV7-3; weak D call: TRBD1 (5 bases). CDR3 length: 14 amino acids. CDR1 SGHTA and CDR2 FQGTGA come from the germline V gene. V was clipped by 1 base and J by 6 bases, with 12 bases between them. This CDR3 is CASSLNQGRAEAFF. The CDR3 nucleotides are TGTGCCAGCAGCTTAAATCAGGGCCGGGCTGAAGCTTTCTTT. Looking up the rest from reference TRBV7-3 and TRBJ1-1 gives the full variable domain: GAGVSQTPSNKVTEKGKYVELRCDPISGHTALYWYRQSLGQGPEFLIYFQGTGAADDSGLPNDRFFAVRPEGSVSTLKIQRTERGDSAVYLCASSLNQGRAEAFFGQGTRLTVV.

This rearrangement joins TRBV7-2 to TRBJ2-7, with 9 bases that match TRBD2. The CDR3 loop spans 13 amino acids. Germline assignment: CDR1 SGHTA and CDR2 FQGNSA. J gave up 3 bases and V 7 bases, and 4 bases lay outside the gene matches. The CDR3 nucleotides read TGTGCCAGCACCCTAGCGGGGCACTACGAGCAGTACTTC. Protein: CASTLAGHYEQYF.

V and J are TRBV7-2 and TRBJ2-5, with D unclear. Germline V gives CDR1 SGHTA, CDR2 FQGNSA. V lost 5 bases to trimming and J lost 3 bases, with 19 bases between them. The CDR3 is 16 amino acids. The CDR3 sequence is CASSINGPKIKETQYF. Here the CDR3 DNA reads TGTGCCAGCAGCATAAATGGACCGAAAATCAAAGAGACCCAGTACTTC.

The J gene is TRBJ1-1, the V gene TRBV6-6; no definite D call. This CDR3 contains 12 residues. Per the germline V gene, CDR1 is MNHNY and CDR2 is SVGAGI (reference sequence). Trimming pared 2 bases from V and 5 bases from J, leaving 6 bases between. CDR3 protein: CASSYMGTEAFF. The CDR3 DNA sequence: TGTGCCAGCAGTTACATGGGGACTGAAGCTTTCTTT.

The V call is TRBV5-6, the J call TRBJ2-3; D not certain. The CDR3 has 16 amino acids. Germline-derived CDR1 and CDR2 are SGHDT and YYEEEE. The germline V and J ends were trimmed by 2 bases and 2 bases, with 15 bases remaining between them. The CDR3 here is CASSFRPRSPTDTQYF. DNA for the CDR3: TGTGCCAGCAGCTTTCGTCCCCGCAGCCCCACAGATACGCAGTATTTT.

The CDR3 DNA reads as TGTGCCAGCAGTCCGAGGTCCGGATACGAGCAGTACTTC. Its protein product is CASSPRSGYEQYF. The chain combines TRBV6-5 with TRBJ2-7; D call uncertain. This CDR3 contains 13 residues. CDR1 and CDR2 (germline): MNHEY, SVGAGI. Trimming removed 5 bases at V and 4 bases at J, with 12 bases between.

This chain uses TRBV11-2 with TRBJ2-7; D may be TRBD2 (6 bases). V lost 0 bases, J lost 0 bases, and 15 bases lay in between. Per germline, CDR1 SGHAT and CDR2 FQNNGV. This CDR3 spans 17 amino acids. The CDR3 is CASSLDRGDFISYEQYF. The CDR3, as DNA: TGTGCCAGCAGCTTAGATCGAGGGGACTTCATCTCCTACGAGCAGTACTTC.

This clonotype was observed many times. This chain connects TRBV5-1 to TRBJ2-1; TRBD2 might be the D (6 bases). Germline-derived CDR1 and CDR2 are SGHRS and YFSETQ. This CDR3 contains 16 residues. Trimming took off 4 bases at V and 0 bases at J, with 14 bases between the two ends. For the CDR3, the DNA is TGCGCCAGCAGCAGAGGAGGGGCGAGCTCCTACAATGAGCAGTTCTTC. This translates into CASSRGGASSYNEQFF.

The sample holds a few counts of this clonotype. The rearrangement links TRBV7-2 to TRBJ1-1, with D hard to call. V was trimmed by 3 bases and J by 5 bases, leaving 10 bases between them. CDR1 is SGHTA, CDR2 FQGNSA, per germline. The CDR3 sequence is 13 residues long. CDR3 bases: TGTGCCAGCAGCTTTTCCGGGGAAACTGAAGCTTTCTTT. This encodes CASSFSGETEAFF. Full variable domain (rest looked up from reference TRBV7-2 and TRBJ1-1): GAGVSQSPSNKVTEKGKDVELRCDPISGHTALYWYRQSLGQGLEFLIYFQGNSAPDKSGLPSDRFSAERTGGSVSTLTIQRTQQEDSAVYLCASSFSGETEAFFGQGTRLTVV.